This TCR beta chain was identified in a study of blood T cell repertoires in COVID-19. Across the study: Sources were T cells, B-cell-depleted T cells, or PBMCs; the material itself was cDNA or gDNA.

In the source study's methods: Reference gene primer amplification in the assay estimated nucleated cell counts. Sequencing was performed with immunoSEQ multiplex PCR; in TCRdb, only in-frame clones are kept and a portion is missing. The D gene and trimming were derived from the DNA, and the V and J assignments and clone size from that table. The top ten clones hold 1.9% of a sample with around 300,000 clones, over 85% of them seen once. The V gene's germline CDR1 is KGHSH and CDR2 LQKENI. With 5 bases clipped from V and 4 bases from J, the junction kept 5 bases outside the gene matches. The CDR3 spans 13 residues. The count of this clone is one.

Sequenced: PBMCs or T cells enriched from blood (not recorded which). V and J are TRBV18 and TRBJ2-7; 7 nucleotides agree with TRBD2. The TCR sequence derives from a woman in her fifties or sixties who had recovered from COVID-19. CDR3 region: CASSGRDQYEQYF. The CDR3 coding sequence is TGTGCCAGCTCAGGGAGGGATCAATACGAGCAGTACTTC.